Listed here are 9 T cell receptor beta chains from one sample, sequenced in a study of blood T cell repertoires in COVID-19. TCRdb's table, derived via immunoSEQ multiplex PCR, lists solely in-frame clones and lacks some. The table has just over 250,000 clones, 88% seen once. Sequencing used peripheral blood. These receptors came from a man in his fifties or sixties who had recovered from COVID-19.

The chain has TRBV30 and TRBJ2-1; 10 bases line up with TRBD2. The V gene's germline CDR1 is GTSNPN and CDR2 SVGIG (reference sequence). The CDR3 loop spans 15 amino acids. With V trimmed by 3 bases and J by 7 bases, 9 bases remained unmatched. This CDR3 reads CAWSWQGLATNEQFF. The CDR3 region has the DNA TGTGCCTGGAGCTGGCAGGGACTAGCGACAAATGAGCAGTTCTTC.

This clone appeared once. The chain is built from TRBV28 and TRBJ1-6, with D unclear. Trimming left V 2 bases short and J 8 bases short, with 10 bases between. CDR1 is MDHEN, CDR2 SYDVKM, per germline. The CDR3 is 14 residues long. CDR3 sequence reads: CASSLVRLYSPLHF. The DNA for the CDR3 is TGTGCCAGCAGTTTAGTCAGACTTTATTCACCCCTCCACTTT.

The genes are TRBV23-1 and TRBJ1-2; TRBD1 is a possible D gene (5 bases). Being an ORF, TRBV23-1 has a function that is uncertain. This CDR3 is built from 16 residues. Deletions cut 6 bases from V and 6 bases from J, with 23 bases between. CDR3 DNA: TGCGCCAGCAGCCAAAAATGCCCAGGGCCGAGTGATGGCTACACCTTC. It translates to CASSQKCPGPSDGYTF.

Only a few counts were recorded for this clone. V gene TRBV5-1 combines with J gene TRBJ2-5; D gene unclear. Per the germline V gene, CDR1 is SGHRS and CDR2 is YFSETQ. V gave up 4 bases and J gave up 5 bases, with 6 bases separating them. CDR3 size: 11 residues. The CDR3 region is CASSHGETQYF. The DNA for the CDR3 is TGCGCCAGCAGCCACGGGGAGACCCAGTACTTC. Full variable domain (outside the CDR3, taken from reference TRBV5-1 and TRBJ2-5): KAGVTQTPRYLIKTRGQQVTLSCSPISGHRSVSWYQQTPGQGLQFLFEYFSETQRNKGNFPGRFSGRQFSNSRSEMNVSTLELGDSALYLCASSHGETQYFGPGTRLLVL.

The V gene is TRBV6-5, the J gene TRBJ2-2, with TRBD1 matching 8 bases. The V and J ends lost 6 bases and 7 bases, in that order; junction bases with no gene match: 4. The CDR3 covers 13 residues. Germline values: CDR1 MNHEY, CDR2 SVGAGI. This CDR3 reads CASSTTGVGELFF. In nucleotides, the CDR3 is TGTGCCAGCAGCACGACAGGGGTCGGGGAGCTGTTTTTT.

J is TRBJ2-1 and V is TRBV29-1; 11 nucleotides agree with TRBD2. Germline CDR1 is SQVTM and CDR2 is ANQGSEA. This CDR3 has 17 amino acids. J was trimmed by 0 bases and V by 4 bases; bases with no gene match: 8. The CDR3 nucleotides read TGCAGCGTTGTTGTAACTAGCGGGGGAAGCTCCTACAATGAGCAGTTCTTC. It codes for CSVVVTSGGSSYNEQFF.

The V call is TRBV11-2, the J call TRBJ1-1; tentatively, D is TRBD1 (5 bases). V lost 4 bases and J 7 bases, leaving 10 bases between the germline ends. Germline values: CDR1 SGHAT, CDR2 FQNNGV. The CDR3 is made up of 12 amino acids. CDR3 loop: CASSSGGIEAFF. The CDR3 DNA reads TGTGCCAGCAGCTCCGGGGGTATTGAAGCTTTCTTT.

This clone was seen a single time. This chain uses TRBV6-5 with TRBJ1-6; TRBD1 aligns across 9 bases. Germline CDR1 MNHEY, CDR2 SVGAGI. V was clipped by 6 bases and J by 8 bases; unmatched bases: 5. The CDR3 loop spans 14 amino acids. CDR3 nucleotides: TGTGCCAGCAGACTGACAGGGGGTGATTCACCCCTCCACTTT. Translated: CASRLTGGDSPLHF.

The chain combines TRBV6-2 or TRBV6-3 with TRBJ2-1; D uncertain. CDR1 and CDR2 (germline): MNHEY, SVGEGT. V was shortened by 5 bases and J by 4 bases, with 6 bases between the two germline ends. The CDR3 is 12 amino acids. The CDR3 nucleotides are TGTGCCAGCAGTGGGCAGTACAATGAGCAGTTCTTC. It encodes CASSGQYNEQFF.